The 3 T cell receptor beta chains listed next were all sequenced from one sample in a study of radiotherapy plus CTLA-4 blockade in lung cancer. The method was immunoSEQ multiplex PCR; TCRdb's version includes in-frame clones alone and lacks a portion of them. The table shows 65,000 to 95,000 clones, with around 86% occurring only once. The input for sequencing was peripheral blood, taken from a patient treated with radiotherapy plus ipilimumab. Receptor source: a human donor with non-small cell lung cancer that progressed on radiotherapy plus ipilimumab.

The rearrangement uses TRBV7-3 and TRBJ2-1; no firm D call. V gave up 5 bases and J gave up 5 bases, with 10 bases separating them. Germline V gene sequence: CDR1 SGHTA, CDR2 FQGTGA. This CDR3 spans 13 amino acids. The CDR3 loop reads CASSHDFDNEQFF. CDR3 coding DNA: TGTGCCAGCAGCCACGATTTCGACAATGAGCAGTTCTTC. The full variable domain, in which reference TRBV7-3 and TRBJ2-1 provide the parts outside the CDR3, is GAGVSQTPSNKVTEKGKYVELRCDPISGHTALYWYRQSLGQGPEFLIYFQGTGAADDSGLPNDRFFAVRPEGSVSTLKIQRTERGDSAVYLCASSHDFDNEQFFGPGTRLTVL.

A few counts support this clone. The chain couples TRBV6-4 to TRBJ2-2, with unresolved D. This CDR3 region has 13 residues. V lost 0 bases to trimming and J lost 3 bases, with 2 bases between them. CDR1 and CDR2 from the germline V gene are MRHNA and SNTAGT. The CDR3 bases are TGTGCCAGCAGTGACTCGGACACCGGGGAGCTGTTTTTT. This codes for CASSDSDTGELFF.

The sample holds a few counts of this clone. The chain has TRBV15 and TRBJ1-1; D gene uncertain. The CDR3 spans 12 residues. The V gene's germline CDR1 is LNHNV and CDR2 YYDKDF (reference sequence). Trimming took off 2 bases at V and 1 base at J, with 2 bases between the two ends. CDR3 nucleotides: TGTGCCACCAGCAGAAAGAACACTGAAGCTTTCTTT. This codes for CATSRKNTEAFF.